This TCR beta chain was observed in a study of control samples from healthy donors and cancer patients. There are a few counts of this clone. Other DNA sequences in the same sample also yield this CDR3. V gave up 5 bases and J gave up 6 bases, with 18 bases separating them. The CDR3 totals 15 residues. Germline-derived CDR1 and CDR2 are SGHDT and YYEEEE. Only in-frame clones appear in the TCRdb table, and some are missing; sequencing was by immunoSEQ multiplex PCR. The data contain some 30,000 clones, nearly 90% of them seen just once; the ten biggest clones take up 3% to 4%. The chain combines TRBV5-6 with TRBJ1-5; a weak D match, TRBD1 (5 bases). Material for sequencing was formalin-fixed, paraffin-embedded tissue. The sequence came from a female donor with melanoma. The CDR3 sequence is CASSGRGYGGQPQHF. CDR3 in DNA: TGTGCCAGCAGTGGTCGGGGCTACGGGGGTCAGCCCCAGCATTTT.